Presented here are 3 T cell receptor beta chains from one specimen sequenced in a study of shared clonotypes between healthy human individuals (dated by TCRdb to between 2020 and 2021). The library relied on the immunoSEQ multiplex PCR assay. The clones in this table, taken by TCRdb from immuneACCESS, are in-frame only. Not every clone is retained; where verified, under half of the shortfall comes from an unresolved V gene, and the cause of the rest is unknown. The table for this sample lists around 700,000 clones; about 74% of them were counted only once. Clones ranked in the top ten supply about 1.8% of the sample. Input material: memory CD4+ T cells sorted from blood. Taken with the paper, the label for cell subset or site translates to: CD45RA-negative fraction. The receptors come from a woman between 25 and 40 years old in good health.

The chain has TRBV27 and TRBJ1-1, with D perhaps matching TRBD1 (6 bases). Germline lookup yields CDR1 MNHEY and CDR2 SMNVEV (reference sequence). Trimming took off 8 bases at V and 4 bases at J, with 17 bases between the two ends. CDR3 size: 14 residues. CDR3 bases: TGTGCCAGCTCCGGCGGGCGACAGGTCACTGAAGCTTTCTTT. Protein: CASSGGRQVTEAFF.

This clone came up a few times. The chain employs TRBV18 and TRBJ2-5, with D possibly matching TRBD1 (6 bases). Trimming left V 6 bases short and J 3 bases short, with 17 bases between. Germline CDR1 and CDR2: KGHSH and LQKENI. The CDR3 sequence is 15 residues long. This chain's CDR3 is CASSRFGQREETQYF. The CDR3, as DNA: TGTGCCAGCTCCCGTTTTGGACAGAGAGAAGAGACCCAGTACTTC.

The chain links TRBV28 to TRBJ1-4; D unclear. The CDR3 is 15 amino acids. Germline lookup yields CDR1 MDHEN and CDR2 SYDVKM. V was trimmed by 2 bases and J by 2 bases, leaving 9 bases between them. The CDR3 DNA is TGTGCCAGCAGTTTAGCAGGACGGACTAATGAAAAACTGTTTTTT. Protein product: CASSLAGRTNEKLFF.